These T cell receptor beta chains were read from a single sample in a study of beta chain features in type 1 diabetes. Sequencing used immunoSEQ multiplex PCR; TCRdb keeps in-frame clones, though not all of them. The data contain approximately 120,000 clones, about 18% of them singletons. The specimen was central memory CD4+ T cells from blood. Receptor source: a young man with type 1 diabetes. CDR3s include the opening cysteine and the closing phenylalanine or tryptophan. A D gene is named only where the DNA matches it firmly. A row's size may be missing; if present it is once, few, many or a size class.

j_call d_call v_call clone_size cdr3_aa cdr3_nt
TRBJ2-4 NA TRBV7-9 NA CASSPRVGRPSIQYF TGTGCCAGCAGCCCCAGGGTTGGAAGGCCCTCCATTCAGTACTTC
TRBJ2-2 TRBD2 TRBV4-1 NA CASSTTSGRAGDTGELFF TGCGCCAGCAGCACGACTAGCGGGAGGGCCGGGGACACCGGGGAGCTGTTTTTT
TRBJ1-2 NA TRBV7-6 few CASSFSVAHGYTF TGTGCCAGCAGCTTTTCGGTTGCGCATGGCTACACCTTC
TRBJ2-3 TRBD2 TRBV7-2 NA CASSPREGVSSTDTQYF TGTGCCAGCAGTCCTCGGGAGGGTGTCTCAAGCACAGATACGCAGTATTTT
TRBJ1-5 NA TRBV19 NA CASSIEGNQPQHF TGTGCCAGTAGTATAGAGGGCAATCAGCCCCAGCATTTT
TRBJ2-4 NA TRBV29-1 NA CSVEKEAKNIQYF TGCAGCGTTGAAAAGGAGGCCAAAAACATTCAGTACTTC
TRBJ2-4 TRBD1 TRBV4-2 few CASSRGQGGIQYF TGTGCCAGCAGCCGGGGACAGGGCGGCATTCAGTACTTC
TRBJ2-7 TRBD1 TRBV7-2 few CASSHGAHRGFYEQYF TGTGCCAGCAGCCACGGGGCCCACAGGGGTTTTTACGAGCAGTACTTC
TRBJ2-3 NA TRBV28 NA CASSSPGTTTGDTQYF TGTGCCAGCAGTTCCCCAGGGACAACCACGGGAGATACGCAGTATTTT
TRBJ2-7 NA TRBV30 few CAWREGPNNYEQYF TGTGCCTGGAGGGAGGGCCCAAACAACTACGAGCAGTACTTC
TRBJ1-5 NA TRBV7-9 few CASSLGTNNQPQHF TGTGCCAGCAGCTTAGGGACAAATAATCAGCCCCAGCATTTT
TRBJ1-5 NA TRBV18 many CASSPYNQPQHF TGTGCCAGCTCACCGTATAATCAGCCCCAGCATTTT
TRBJ2-7 TRBD1 TRBV29-1 few CSVVPFGTDYEQYF TGCAGCGTTGTTCCATTCGGGACAGACTACGAGCAGTACTTC
TRBJ2-7 NA TRBV29-1 NA CSVEFRSSGEQYF TGCAGCGTTGAGTTCAGATCCTCGGGGGAGCAGTACTTC
TRBJ1-5 NA TRBV7-9 few CASSFNSVLGEQPQHF TGTGCCAGCAGCTTTAATTCAGTACTCGGGGAACAGCCCCAGCATTTT
TRBJ2-3 NA TRBV30 NA CAWSALRGTRSTDTQYF TGTGCCTGGAGTGCCCTCCGGGGGACCCGAAGCACAGATACGCAGTATTTT
TRBJ2-3 TRBD2 TRBV4-1 NA CASSQGTSGRTDTQYF TGCGCCAGCAGCCAAGGGACTAGCGGACGCACAGATACGCAGTATTTT
TRBJ1-2 NA TRBV30 NA CAWSVAGAGGYTF TGTGCCTGGAGTGTGGCAGGGGCTGGTGGCTACACCTTC
TRBJ2-5 TRBD1 TRBV15 few CATSRDTGQSVETQYF TGTGCCACCAGCAGAGATACGGGACAGTCCGTGGAGACCCAGTACTTC
TRBJ2-5 NA TRBV2 few CASTRTEQETQYF TGTGCCAGCACCCGGACGGAGCAAGAGACCCAGTACTTC
TRBJ1-2 TRBD1 TRBV9 many CASSREAGTGDGYTF TGTGCCAGCAGCCGAGAAGCCGGGACAGGGGACGGCTACACCTTC
TRBJ1-3 NA TRBV2 NA CASSFTTGSGNTIYF TGTGCCAGCAGCTTCACGACAGGCTCTGGAAACACCATATATTTT
TRBJ2-3 NA TRBV30 NA CAWSSGGGTDTQYF TGTGCCTGGAGTTCGGGTGGGGGCACAGATACGCAGTATTTT
TRBJ2-3 NA TRBV6-6 few CASSSSTDTQYF TGTGCCAGCAGTTCTAGCACAGATACGCAGTATTTT
TRBJ2-5 TRBD1 TRBV7-9 NA CASTAGGTQYF TGTGCCAGCACCGCAGGGGGGACCCAGTACTTC
TRBJ2-6 NA TRBV27 many CASREPSSGANVLTF TGTGCCAGCAGAGAACCGAGCTCTGGGGCCAACGTCCTGACTTTC
TRBJ1-1 TRBD1 TRBV29-1 few CSVRQGDTEAFF TGCAGCGTCCGACAGGGGGACACTGAAGCTTTCTTT
TRBJ1-4 TRBD1 TRBV4-3 NA CASSQADRVNEKLFF TGCGCCAGCAGCCAAGCGGACAGGGTTAATGAAAAACTGTTTTTT
TRBJ2-7 TRBD2 TRBV30 many CAWRGSGRSFYEQYF TGTGCCTGGAGAGGTAGCGGGAGGTCATTCTACGAGCAGTACTTC
TRBJ1-2 NA TRBV28 NA CASSIPGHPAYGYTF TGTGCCAGCAGTATCCCGGGGCACCCTGCCTATGGCTACACCTTC
TRBJ2-3 NA TRBV5-4 many CASSAALTDTQYF TGTGCCAGCAGCGCGGCACTCACAGATACGCAGTATTTT
TRBJ1-1 NA TRBV4-2 few CASSHEHMNTEAFF TGTGCCAGCAGCCATGAACATATGAACACTGAAGCTTTCTTT
TRBJ2-3 NA TRBV7-2 few CASSPGLDKDTQYF TGTGCCAGCAGCCCGGGCCTAGACAAAGATACGCAGTATTTT
TRBJ2-7 TRBD2 TRBV28 NA CASSSRGGQNEQYF TGTGCCAGCAGTTCCCGGGGGGGCCAAAACGAGCAGTACTTC
TRBJ1-1 NA TRBV2 many CASSDLPQGITEAFF TGTGCCAGCAGTGACCTCCCTCAGGGTATCACTGAAGCTTTCTTT
TRBJ2-5 NA TRBV11-2 NA CASSLGRQTQYF TGTGCCAGCAGCTTAGGTCGTCAGACCCAGTACTTC